A selection of T cell receptor beta chains follows, all from one sample in a study of shared clonotypes between healthy human individuals. TCRdb keeps only in-frame clones here, not all; method: immunoSEQ multiplex PCR. Of about 2 million clones listed, approximately 95% were seen once; the top ten hold 0.13%. The sequencing input was naive CD4+ T cells sorted from blood. Receptor source: a man aged 18 to 30 in good health. CDR3s include the opening cysteine and the closing phenylalanine or tryptophan. D genes are given only for firm matches. Expanded clones are given a class, and other clones once, few, many or no size at all.

>TRBV5-1|TRBJ2-7|TRBD2|-
TGCGCCAGCAGCAGTGGACTAGCGGGCTACGAGCAGTACTTC
CASSSGLAGYEQYF
>TRBV6-1|TRBJ1-2|-|-
TGTGCCAGCACTTCCGGAGGAGCCTATGGCTACACCTTC
CASTSGGAYGYTF
>TRBV4-3|TRBJ1-1|-|-
TGCGCCAGCAGCCAAGAGGTTGTGGTAGGCGGGGTACGGACTGAAGCTTTCTTT
CASSQEVVVGGVRTEAFF
>TRBV11-2|TRBJ1-3|-|-
TGTGCCAGCAGCTTAGAAAGGTTCCCCTCTGGAAACACCATATATTTT
CASSLERFPSGNTIYF
>TRBV4-1|TRBJ1-4|TRBD1|-
TGCGCCAGCAGACTTTACGGGACAGGGGAGGAAAAACTGTTTTTT
CASRLYGTGEEKLFF
>TRBV2|TRBJ2-5|TRBD2|-
TGTGCCAGCAGAATAGCGGGAGAGACCCAGTACTTC
CASRIAGETQYF
>TRBV27|TRBJ2-1|TRBD2|-
TGTGCCAGCAGAAATAGCGGGAGCTCCTACAATGAGCAGTTCTTC
CASRNSGSSYNEQFF
>TRBV18|TRBJ2-1|-|-
TGTGCCAGCTCACCACTGGGTACCTACAATGAGCAGTTCTTC
CASSPLGTYNEQFF
>TRBV11-3|TRBJ2-1|TRBD1|once
TGTGCCAGCAGCCCCGGACAGGGGGCAGCGGGGAGGTTTGATGAGCAGTTCTTC
CASSPGQGAAGRFDEQFF
>TRBV18|TRBJ1-1|TRBD1|-
TGTGCCAGCTCACCAGGACAGGGAGGGTACGCTGAAGCTTTCTTT
CASSPGQGGYAEAFF
>TRBV9|TRBJ1-4|TRBD1|-
TGTGCCAGCAGCGTAGGGACAGGGGGAACAACTAATGAAAAACTGTTTTTT
CASSVGTGGTTNEKLFF
>TRBV4-1|TRBJ1-6|TRBD1|-
TGCGCCAGCAGCTCTATCACCGGGACAGGGGTGATTAATTCACCCCTCCACTTT
CASSSITGTGVINSPLHF
>TRBV5-1|TRBJ1-3|-|-
TGCGCCAGCAGCTTGGAGGGGGGCCATGGAAACACCATATATTTT
CASSLEGGHGNTIYF
>TRBV30|TRBJ2-3|-|-
TGTGCCTGGAGTCTGGGGGGTAGCACAGATACGCAGTATTTT
CAWSLGGSTDTQYF
>TRBV2|TRBJ1-5|-|-
TGTGCCAGCAGCCTTTCAGGCAATCAGCCCCAGCATTTT
CASSLSGNQPQHF
>TRBV7-2|TRBJ2-1|-|-
TGTGCCAGCAGCTTAGTTGGTGGTAGCTCCTACAATGAGCAGTTCTTC
CASSLVGGSSYNEQFF
>TRBV7-9|TRBJ2-6|-|-
TGTGCCAGCAGCTTAGGGTCGGGGACTGGGGCCAACGTCCTGACTTTC
CASSLGSGTGANVLTF
>TRBV30|TRBJ1-4|-|-
TGTGCCTGGAGTGCTCCCGGGGGGGGAGTCACTAATGAAAAACTGTTTTTT
CAWSAPGGGVTNEKLFF